Shown below are 11 T cell receptor beta chains from a single sample sequenced in a study of CD8 T cells in ankylosing spondylitis. TCRdb recomputed calls from the 5' RACE reads with MiXCR, one row per CDR3 protein. The sample gives 200,000 or so distinct CDR3 sequences, roughly 13% of which show up once; about 10% is in the top ten. Sequenced input: blood, either unsorted or a sorted T cell fraction (not recorded which). These TCRs come from a female donor with ankylosing spondylitis or in good health (not recorded which).

This clonotype was recorded at least ten times. The chain links TRBV27 to TRBJ2-3, with 13 positions matching TRBD2. There are 16 residues in the CDR3. In germline, CDR1 is MNHEY, CDR2 SMNVEV (reference sequence). The trim removed 6 bases at V and 3 bases at J, leaving 6 bases unmatched. CDR3 region: CASSPTSGRATDTQYF. The CDR3 region has the DNA TGTGCCAGCAGCCCCACTAGCGGGAGGGCGACAGATACGCAGTATTTT.

This clonotype was counted at least ten times. The chain links TRBV18 to TRBJ1-3; the D gene is possibly TRBD1 (5 bases). This CDR3 spans 16 amino acids. The germline V gene encodes CDR1 KGHSH and CDR2 LQKENI. Trimming shortened V by 3 bases and J by 4 bases, and 16 bases separated the two germline ends. DNA for the CDR3: TGTGCCAGCTCACCGCAGGGATGGACGGGCGGAAACACCATATATTTT. It yields the protein CASSPQGWTGGNTIYF. Drawing the rest from reference TRBV18 and TRBJ1-3, the complete variable domain is NAGVMQNPRHLVRRRGQEARLRCSPMKGHSHVYWYRQLPEEGLKFMVYLQKENIIDESGMPKERFSAEFPKEGPSILRIQQVVRGDSAAYFCASSPQGWTGGNTIYFGEGSWLTVV.

There are many counts of this clonotype. The chain couples TRBV7-2 to TRBJ1-5; D gene uncertain. Deletions cut 4 bases from V and 7 bases from J, with 11 bases between. Looked up from germline, CDR1 is SGHTA and CDR2 is FQGNSA. This CDR3 has 13 amino acids. The CDR3: CASSSDTSQPQHF. The CDR3 DNA reads TGTGCCAGCAGCTCCGACACCAGCCAGCCCCAGCATTTT.

Worth noting for this clonotype: Being one base from a much bigger clone, this may be a read error. This chain uses TRBV20-1 with TRBJ1-3; D not certain. The V gene's germline CDR1 is DFQATT and CDR2 SNEGSKA (reference sequence). Trimming removed 1 base at V and 8 bases at J, with 15 bases between. CDR3 length: 14 amino acids. CDR3 residues: CSARGPGLVHTIYF. The DNA of the CDR3 is TGCAGTGCTAGAGGGCCAGGCTTGGTACACACCATATATTTT.

In this sample, this clonotype turned up many times. The chain joins TRBV27 to TRBJ2-7; 10 positions match TRBD1. J gave up 1 base and V 2 bases, and 8 bases lay outside the gene matches. The CDR3 spans 17 residues. Germline V gene lookup returns CDR1 MNHEY and CDR2 SMNVEV (reference sequence). DNA for the CDR3: TGTGCCAGCAGTTTAAGGACAGGGGGACGACTATCCTACGAGCAGTACTTC. Amino acids: CASSLRTGGRLSYEQYF.

The rearrangement uses TRBV6-1 and TRBJ2-1; the D is unclear. This CDR3 comprises 14 residues. Germline CDR1 reads MNHNS; CDR2 reads SASEGT. V was pared by 6 bases and J by 5 bases, with 14 bases between. CDR3: CASRGPGRDNEQFF. The CDR3 bases are TGTGCCAGCAGAGGCCCAGGACGGGACAATGAGCAGTTCTTC.

The sample holds many counts of this clonotype. The chain has TRBV2 and TRBJ2-1, with 8 bases lining up with TRBD2. After removal of 4 bases from V and 2 bases from J, the junction contained 4 bases not matched to a gene. CDR1 SNHLY and CDR2 FYNNEI come from the germline V gene. The CDR3 is 15 residues long. CDR3 protein: CASSATSATYNEQFF. The DNA for the CDR3 is TGTGCCAGCAGTGCGACTAGCGCCACCTACAATGAGCAGTTCTTC.

This clonotype was seen only a few times. The V and J genes are TRBV19 and TRBJ2-7; D not resolved. The CDR3 totals 15 residues. With 0 bases removed from V and 2 bases from J, the gap between germline ends came to 11 bases. The germline CDR1 and CDR2 sequences are LNHDA and SQIVND (reference sequence). The CDR3 sequence: CASSIDGAKTYEQYF. The CDR3 DNA sequence: TGTGCCAGTAGTATAGATGGCGCCAAAACCTACGAGCAGTACTTC.

This clonotype was counted many times. The rearrangement uses TRBV27 and TRBJ1-3; the D gene is possibly TRBD1 (6 bases). The germline V gene encodes CDR1 MNHEY and CDR2 SMNVEV (reference sequence). CDR3 length: 15 residues. V was clipped by 3 bases and J by 2 bases, with 11 bases between them. This CDR3 reads CASSLTGHTGNTIYF. The CDR3 DNA reads as TGTGCCAGCAGTTTGACGGGACATACTGGAAACACCATATATTTT.

This clonotype occurred many times. The rearrangement links TRBV29-1 to TRBJ1-2; tentative D call: TRBD1 (5 bases). Germline-derived CDR1 and CDR2 are SQVTM and ANQGSEA. With 7 bases removed from V and 3 bases from J, the gap between germline ends came to 24 bases. The CDR3 spans 16 residues. In DNA form, the CDR3 reads TGCAGCGCAACGCGGGACCACCGGCCCTTCGACTATGGCTACACCTTC. Translating gives CSATRDHRPFDYGYTF.

The sample holds many counts of this clonotype. The chain employs TRBV20-1 and TRBJ1-6, with 10 bases fitting TRBD1. CDR1 is DFQATT, CDR2 SNEGSKA, per germline (reference sequence). This CDR3 is built from 17 residues. The ends lost 0 bases at V and 6 bases at J; junction bases unmatched: 8. The CDR3 loop is CSARDLGQGGFNSPLHF. CDR3 coding DNA: TGCAGTGCTAGAGATCTTGGACAGGGGGGTTTTAATTCACCCCTCCACTTT.